Presented here are 10 T cell receptor beta chains from one specimen sequenced in a study of blood T cell repertoires in COVID-19 (TCRdb year 2020). Receptor libraries were prepared by the immunoSEQ multiplex PCR assay. Drawn from immuneACCESS, this table holds only the in-frame rearrangements with V and J called that TCRdb kept. Clones are partly lost; checked studies trace under half to an unresolved V gene and leave the rest unexplained. The sample table contains 150,000 to 200,000 clones; only one count was recorded for approximately 89% of them. 2.5% to 4% of the sample comes from the top ten. Sequenced: peripheral blood. The receptors shown here come from a man in his 70s with acute or convalescent COVID-19.

This chain joins TRBV29-1 and TRBJ1-4; D ambiguous. The V gene's germline CDR1 is SQVTM and CDR2 ANQGSEA. The ends were cut back, 4 bases at V and 10 bases at J, with 16 bases in the middle. The CDR3 is 13 residues long. The CDR3: CSVGSGPGAKLFF. The CDR3 DNA reads as TGCAGCGTTGGTTCGGGTCCGGGAGCAAAACTGTTTTTT.

The V and J genes are TRBV19 and TRBJ2-1, with D maybe TRBD2 (6 bases). This CDR3 is 15 amino acids long. V lost 3 bases and J 0 bases, leaving 9 bases between the germline ends. Germline V gene sequence: CDR1 LNHDA, CDR2 SQIVND (reference sequence). This CDR3 is CASSMGGSSYNEQFF. The DNA of the CDR3 is TGTGCCAGTAGTATGGGGGGAAGCTCCTACAATGAGCAGTTCTTC.

This clone was recorded once. This chain links TRBV14 with TRBJ2-4, with D possibly TRBD1 on 6 matching bases. Germline CDR1 reads SGHDN; CDR2 reads FVKESK. The CDR3 contains 14 residues. V lost 4 bases and J 7 bases, leaving 14 bases between the germline ends. The CDR3 loop is CASSRIGQFNIQYF. CDR3 DNA: TGTGCCAGCAGCCGTATTGGACAGTTCAACATTCAGTACTTC.

J is TRBJ1-4 and V is TRBV7-2, with TRBD1 as a possible D gene (5 bases). V dropped 5 bases and J dropped 4 bases, with 11 bases sitting between them. The V gene's germline CDR1 is SGHTA and CDR2 FQGNSA. This CDR3 has 14 amino acids. CDR3 sequence (DNA): TGTGCCAGCAGCAACCAGGGTAATAATGAAAAACTGTTTTTT. Its protein product is CASSNQGNNEKLFF.

The gene calls are TRBV7-3 and TRBJ2-3, with a tentative D call TRBD1 (6 bases). Germline V gene sequence: CDR1 SGHTA, CDR2 FQGTGA. The CDR3 sequence is 15 residues long. Trimming left V 6 bases short and J 1 base short, with 14 bases between. CDR3 DNA sequence: TGTGCCAGCAGTTACTGGACAGCTGGCACAGATACGCAGTATTTT. Residues: CASSYWTAGTDTQYF.

The chain is built from TRBV19 and TRBJ1-1; D ambiguous. Germline V CDR1 and CDR2: LNHDA, SQIVND (reference sequence). The CDR3 sequence is 17 residues long. V lost 2 bases to trimming and J lost 5 bases, with 21 bases between them. CDR3 sequence reads: CASSIRGAGAEGTEAFF. The DNA for the CDR3 is TGTGCCAGTAGTATAAGAGGAGCAGGCGCTGAGGGAACTGAAGCTTTCTTT.

This chain uses TRBV7-2 with TRBJ2-1, with TRBD2 matching over 12 bases. Germline CDR1 SGHTA, CDR2 FQGNSA. Trimming at V came to 2 bases and at J to 6 bases, leaving 11 bases not matched to a gene. This CDR3 spans 18 amino acids. The CDR3 loop is CASSLSPSGGDLGNEQFF. CDR3 nucleotide sequence: TGTGCCAGCAGCTTATCTCCTAGCGGGGGGGATTTGGGCAATGAGCAGTTCTTC.

This clone has only one observation. The chain recombines TRBV20-1 with TRBJ2-2; maybe TRBD2 (5 bases). The V gene lost 3 bases and the J gene lost 1 base, with 9 bases spanning the gap. Germline-derived CDR1 and CDR2 are DFQATT and SNEGSKA (reference sequence). CDR3 size: 14 residues. The CDR3 DNA reads as TGCAGTGCTAGTAACGGGATGAACACCGGGGAGCTGTTTTTT. This codes for CSASNGMNTGELFF.

V usage is TRBV6-2 or TRBV6-3 and J usage is TRBJ2-2; TRBD1 agrees at 7 bases. V gave up 4 bases and J gave up 7 bases; unmatched junction bases: 6. The CDR3 contains 14 residues. Looked up from germline, CDR1 is MNHEY and CDR2 is SVGEGT. CDR3 coding DNA: TGTGCCAGCAGTTTCACAGGGGCGGTCGGGGAGCTGTTTTTT. It encodes CASSFTGAVGELFF.

CDR3 amino acids: CASSPMGGASEELFF. CDR3 bases: TGCGCCAGCAGCCCCATGGGGGGGGCATCGGAGGAGCTGTTTTTT. This sequence joins TRBV5-1 and TRBJ2-2, with D perhaps matching TRBD2 (7 bases). Trimming stripped 4 bases from V and 10 bases from J, with 20 bases between. The CDR3 extends over 15 amino acids. The V gene's germline CDR1 is SGHRS and CDR2 YFSETQ.